The 6 T cell receptor beta chains below come from one sample, sequenced in a study of early T cells in non-severe SARS-CoV-2 infection. One entry per CDR3 protein results from TCRdb running MiXCR on the 5' RACE reads. The profile shows about 83,000 distinct CDR3 sequences, more than 9% of them singletons. The sample here was whole blood, taken at baseline. The receptor set was obtained from an adult who was a healthcare worker with PCR-confirmed SARS-CoV-2 infection or an uninfected control (not recorded which).

This clonotype was counted only a few times. This chain links TRBV7-9 with TRBJ2-3; D is undetermined. The CDR3 contains 12 residues. The germline V and J ends were trimmed by 5 bases and 8 bases, with 11 bases remaining between them. Germline lookup yields CDR1 SEHNR and CDR2 FQNEAQ (reference sequence). The CDR3: CASSLESSTQYF. CDR3 DNA: TGTGCCAGCAGCCTAGAAAGCAGTACGCAGTATTTT.

This clonotype was picked up many times. This sequence joins TRBV25-1 and TRBJ2-7; 9 bases are shared with TRBD1. Germline V gene sequence: CDR1 MGHDK, CDR2 SYGVNS. This CDR3 is built from 12 residues. The trim removed 10 bases at V and 10 bases at J, leaving 11 bases unmatched. In nucleotides, the CDR3 is TGTGCCACCTCACTCGGGGACAGGGATCAGTACTTC. Protein: CATSLGDRDQYF.

This clonotype was found a few times. The chain uses TRBV29-1 and TRBJ1-2, with 7 bases aligning to TRBD1. From germline, CDR1 is SQVTM and CDR2 ANQGSEA. V trimming: 7 bases; J trimming: 1 base; junction bases outside the gene matches: 3. This CDR3 is 12 amino acids long. CDR3 in DNA: TGCAGCGCGGGACAGTATAACTATGGCTACACCTTC. The encoded protein is CSAGQYNYGYTF.

The chain is built from TRBV7-9 and TRBJ1-3, with D uncertain. Trimming left V 4 bases short and J 4 bases short, with 5 bases between. The CDR3 runs 12 residues. Germline CDR1 is SEHNR and CDR2 is FQNEAQ (reference sequence). CDR3 region: CASSSPGNTIYF. The CDR3 DNA reads TGTGCCAGCAGCTCGCCCGGAAACACCATATATTTT.

The chain has TRBV2 and TRBJ2-7, with TRBD2 identical over 8 bases. V trimming: 6 bases; J trimming: 5 bases; junction bases outside the gene matches: 12. The germline gives CDR1 SNHLY, CDR2 FYNNEI. The CDR3 has 15 amino acids. CDR3 residues: CASSRGRSSGDEQYF. The CDR3 DNA sequence: TGTGCCAGCAGCCGCGGGAGGTCCTCGGGGGACGAGCAGTACTTC.

This clonotype was seen a few times. The chain combines TRBV20-1 with TRBJ2-7; 7 positions match TRBD2. From germline, CDR1 is DFQATT and CDR2 SNEGSKA (reference sequence). This CDR3 comprises 17 residues. The J segment lost 3 bases and the V segment lost 0 bases, leaving 14 bases of the junction unmatched. CDR3 in DNA: TGCAGTGCTAGAGATGCCCGAGGACGGGAGGTGAGCTACGAGCAGTACTTC. Its protein is CSARDARGREVSYEQYF.